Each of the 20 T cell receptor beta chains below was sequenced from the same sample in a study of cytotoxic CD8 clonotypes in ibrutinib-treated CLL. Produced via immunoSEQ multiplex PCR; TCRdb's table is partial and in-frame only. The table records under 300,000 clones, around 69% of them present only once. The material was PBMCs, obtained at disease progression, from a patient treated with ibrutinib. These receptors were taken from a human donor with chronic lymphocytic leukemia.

CDR3 sequence reads: CASSSGLAGHTDTQYF. CDR3 in DNA: TGTGCCAGCTCATCCGGACTAGCGGGGCACACAGATACGCAGTATTTT. The chain has TRBV18 and TRBJ2-3, with 12 bases fitting TRBD2. The germline CDR1 and CDR2 sequences are KGHSH and LQKENI. Trimming removed 5 bases from V and 2 bases from J; junction bases left unmatched: 5. The CDR3 totals 16 residues.

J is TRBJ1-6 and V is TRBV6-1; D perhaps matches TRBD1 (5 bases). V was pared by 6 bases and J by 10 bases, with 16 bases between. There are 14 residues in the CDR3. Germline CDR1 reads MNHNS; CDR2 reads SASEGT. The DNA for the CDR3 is TGTGCCAGCAGGGGGCTCCAGGGCGAATCACCCCTCCACTTT. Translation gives CASRGLQGESPLHF.

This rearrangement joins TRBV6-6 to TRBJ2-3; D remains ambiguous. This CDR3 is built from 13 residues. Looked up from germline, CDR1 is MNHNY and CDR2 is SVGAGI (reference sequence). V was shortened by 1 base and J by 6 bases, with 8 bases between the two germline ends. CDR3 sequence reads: CASSYWVGDTQYF. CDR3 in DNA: TGTGCCAGCAGTTACTGGGTCGGGGATACGCAGTATTTT.

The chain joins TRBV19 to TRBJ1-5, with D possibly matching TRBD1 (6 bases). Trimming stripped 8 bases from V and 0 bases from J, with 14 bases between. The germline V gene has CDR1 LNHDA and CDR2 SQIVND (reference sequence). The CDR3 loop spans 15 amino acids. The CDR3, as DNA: TGTGCCAGTGGTCGGACAGTGAATAGCAATCAGCCCCAGCATTTT. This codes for CASGRTVNSNQPQHF.

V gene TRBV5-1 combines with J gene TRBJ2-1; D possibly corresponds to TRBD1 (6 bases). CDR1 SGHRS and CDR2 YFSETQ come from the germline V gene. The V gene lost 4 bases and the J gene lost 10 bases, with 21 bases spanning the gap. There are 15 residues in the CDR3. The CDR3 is CASSLGWAGAVEQFF. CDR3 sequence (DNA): TGCGCCAGCAGCCTGGGCTGGGCAGGGGCGGTGGAGCAGTTCTTC.

This chain's CDR3 is CASSMDTSGSSYNEQFF. The CDR3 nucleotides read TGTGCCAGTAGTATGGACACTAGCGGAAGCTCCTACAATGAGCAGTTCTTC. This chain joins TRBV19 and TRBJ2-1; 8 nucleotides match TRBD2. The V segment lost 3 bases and the J segment 0 bases; nucleotides outside the gene matches: 7. This CDR3 is built from 17 residues. Per germline, CDR1 LNHDA and CDR2 SQIVND (reference sequence).

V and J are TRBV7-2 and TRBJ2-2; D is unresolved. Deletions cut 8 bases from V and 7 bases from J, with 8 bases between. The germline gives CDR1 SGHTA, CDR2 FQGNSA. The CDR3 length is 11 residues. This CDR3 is CASSGGGELFF. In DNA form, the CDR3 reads TGTGCCAGCTCGGGTGGCGGGGAGCTGTTTTTT.

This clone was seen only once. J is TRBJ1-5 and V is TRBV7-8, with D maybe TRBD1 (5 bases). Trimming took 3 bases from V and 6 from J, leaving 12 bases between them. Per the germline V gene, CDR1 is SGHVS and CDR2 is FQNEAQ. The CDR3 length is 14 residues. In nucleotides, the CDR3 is TGTGCCAGCAGCTTTCGAGCGGGACTTCAGCCCCAGCATTTT. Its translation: CASSFRAGLQPQHF.

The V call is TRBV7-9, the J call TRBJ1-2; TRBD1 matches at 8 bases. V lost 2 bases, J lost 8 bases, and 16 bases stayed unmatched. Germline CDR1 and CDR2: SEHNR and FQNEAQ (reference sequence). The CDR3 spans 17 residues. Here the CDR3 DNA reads TGTGCCAGCAGCTTACCCCCCCTAGCAGGGGGCAGTGACGGCTACACCTTC. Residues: CASSLPPLAGGSDGYTF.

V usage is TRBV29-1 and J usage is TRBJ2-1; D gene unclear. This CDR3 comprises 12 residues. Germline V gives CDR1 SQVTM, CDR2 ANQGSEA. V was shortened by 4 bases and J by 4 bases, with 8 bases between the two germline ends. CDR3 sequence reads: CSVGVRYNEQFF. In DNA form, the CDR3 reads TGCAGCGTTGGAGTTAGATACAATGAGCAGTTCTTC.

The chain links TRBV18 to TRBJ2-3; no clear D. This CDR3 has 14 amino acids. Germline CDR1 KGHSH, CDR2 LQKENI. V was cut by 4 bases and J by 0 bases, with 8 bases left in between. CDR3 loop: CASSHRDSTDTQYF. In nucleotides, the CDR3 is TGTGCCAGCTCACACCGAGACAGCACAGATACGCAGTATTTT. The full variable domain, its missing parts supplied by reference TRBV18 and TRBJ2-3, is NAGVMQNPRHLVRRRGQEARLRCSPMKGHSHVYWYRQLPEEGLKFMVYLQKENIIDESGMPKERFSAEFPKEGPSILRIQQVVRGDSAAYFCASSHRDSTDTQYFGPGTRLTVL.

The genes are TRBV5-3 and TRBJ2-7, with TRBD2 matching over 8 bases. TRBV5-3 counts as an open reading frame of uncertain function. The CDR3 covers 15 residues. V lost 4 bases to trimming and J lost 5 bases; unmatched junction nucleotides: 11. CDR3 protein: CARSNAGLAIHEQYF. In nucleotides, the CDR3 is TGTGCCAGAAGCAATGCCGGACTAGCTATCCACGAGCAGTACTTC.

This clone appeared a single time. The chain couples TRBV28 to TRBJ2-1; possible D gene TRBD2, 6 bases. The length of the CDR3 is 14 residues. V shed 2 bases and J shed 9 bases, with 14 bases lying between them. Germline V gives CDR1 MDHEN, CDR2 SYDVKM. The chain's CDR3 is CASSLRTSMGEQFF. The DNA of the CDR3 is TGTGCCAGCAGTTTACGAACTAGCATGGGTGAGCAGTTCTTC.

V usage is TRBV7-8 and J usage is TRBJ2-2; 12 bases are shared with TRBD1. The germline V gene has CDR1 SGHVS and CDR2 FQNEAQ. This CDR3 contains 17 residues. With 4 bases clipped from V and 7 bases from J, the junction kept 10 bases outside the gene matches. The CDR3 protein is CASSSSPGTGGLGELFF. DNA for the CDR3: TGTGCCAGCAGCTCCTCCCCCGGGACAGGGGGCCTCGGGGAGCTGTTTTTT.

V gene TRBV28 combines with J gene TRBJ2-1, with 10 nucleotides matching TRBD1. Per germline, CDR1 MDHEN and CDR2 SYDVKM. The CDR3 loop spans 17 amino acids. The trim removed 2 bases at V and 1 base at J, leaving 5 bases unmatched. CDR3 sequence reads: CASSLVGQGYSYNEQFF. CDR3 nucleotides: TGTGCCAGCAGTTTAGTGGGACAGGGGTATTCCTACAATGAGCAGTTCTTC.

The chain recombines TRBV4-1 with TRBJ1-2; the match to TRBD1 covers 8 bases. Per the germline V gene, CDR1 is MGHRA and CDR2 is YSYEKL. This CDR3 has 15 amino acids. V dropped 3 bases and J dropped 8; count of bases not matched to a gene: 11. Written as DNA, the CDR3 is TGCGCCAGCAGCCACGACAGGGGCAGGTGGGGGGGCTACACCTTC. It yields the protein CASSHDRGRWGGYTF.

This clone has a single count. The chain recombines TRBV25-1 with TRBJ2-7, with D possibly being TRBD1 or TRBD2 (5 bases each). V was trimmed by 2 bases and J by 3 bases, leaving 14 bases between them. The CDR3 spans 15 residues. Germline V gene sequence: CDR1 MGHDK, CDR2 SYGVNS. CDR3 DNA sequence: TGTGCCAGCAGTGAACTGGGGACCGGAGACTACGAGCAGTACTTC. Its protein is CASSELGTGDYEQYF.

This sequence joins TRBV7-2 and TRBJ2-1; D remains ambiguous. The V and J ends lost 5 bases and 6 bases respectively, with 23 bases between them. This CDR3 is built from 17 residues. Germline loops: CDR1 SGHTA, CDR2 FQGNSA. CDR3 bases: TGTGCCAGCAGCCTAGATCTTCGGTCTCGAATCCCCAATGAGCAGTTCTTC. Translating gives CASSLDLRSRIPNEQFF.

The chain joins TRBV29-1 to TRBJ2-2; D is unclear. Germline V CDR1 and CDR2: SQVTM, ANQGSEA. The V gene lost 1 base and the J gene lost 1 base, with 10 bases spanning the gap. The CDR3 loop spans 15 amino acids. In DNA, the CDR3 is TGCAGCGTTGAAGGGACGAAGGAGAACACCGGGGAGCTGTTTTTT. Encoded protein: CSVEGTKENTGELFF.

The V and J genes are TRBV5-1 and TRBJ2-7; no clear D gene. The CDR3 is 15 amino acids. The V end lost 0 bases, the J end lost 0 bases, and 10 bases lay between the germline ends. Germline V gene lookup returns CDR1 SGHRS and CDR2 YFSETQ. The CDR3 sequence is CASSLEGGGSYEQYF. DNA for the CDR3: TGCGCCAGCAGCTTGGAGGGTGGTGGCTCCTACGAGCAGTACTTC.